The sequence of this T cell receptor (beta chain) was determined in a study of blood T cells in healthy people across ages. General study points: In older individuals, TCR beta diversity per million T cells was lower, falling roughly linearly with age. Donor CMV status, an unknown factor, possibly confounded changes in expanded clonotypes. Long-lived donors carried more naive CD4+ cells and greater diversity than aged donors.

A J-beta primer mix and a sample-barcoded 5' primer were used in a second PCR of roughly 7 to 12 cycles. Each cDNA molecule received a tag from a template-switch adaptor that had 12 random nucleotides. Via MiXCR, TCRdb re-called the 5' RACE reads, giving one row per CDR3 protein. This table has roughly 680,000 distinct CDR3 sequences, roughly 50% appearing once. Germline CDR1 is SQVTM and CDR2 is ANQGSEA. The CDR3 is made up of 13 amino acids. Trimming took 3 bases from V and 0 from J, leaving 8 bases between them. A few counts support this clonotype. Its antigen is still unknown. The TCR comes from a woman aged 55-70 years in good health. Material for sequencing was blood. This chain connects TRBV29-1 to TRBJ1-1; D uncertain. The CDR3 DNA sequence: TGCAGCGTTGATAGGCAGTTGAACACTGAAGCTTTCTTT. Its protein product is CSVDRQLNTEAFF.